The rows below give T cell receptor beta chains drawn from one sample of a study of cytomegalovirus exposure and HLA in healthy donors. Sequencing used immunoSEQ multiplex PCR; TCRdb keeps in-frame clones, though not all of them. This sample has 160,000 or so clones, with around 77% found just once. Sequenced: PBMCs. These receptors came from a man aged 60 to 75 in good health and CMV-seronegative. Both conserved end residues are part of each CDR3. The D gene is left open where the match is weak. Only part of the rows carry a size: once, few, many, or a class if the clone is expanded.

clone_size: -
v_call: TRBV7-9
d_call: -
j_call: TRBJ1-2
cdr3_nt: TGTGCCAGCAGCTTAGTCAGCCAGCGTGGCTACACCTTC
cdr3_aa: CASSLVSQRGYTF

clone_size: once
v_call: TRBV7-9
d_call: TRBD1
j_call: TRBJ2-7
cdr3_nt: TGTTCCAGCAGCTTACAGGGGACAGGGGGGTACGAGCAGTACTTC
cdr3_aa: CSSSLQGTGGYEQYF

clone_size: -
v_call: TRBV18
d_call: TRBD1
j_call: TRBJ2-1
cdr3_nt: TGTGCCAGCTCGTCCCTGCCCCGGGACAGGGGGCTGGATGAGCAGTTCTTC
cdr3_aa: CASSSLPRDRGLDEQFF

clone_size: -
v_call: TRBV14
d_call: -
j_call: TRBJ2-2
cdr3_nt: TGTGCCAGCAGCCAAAATCTGAGGGGGACGGCCACCGGGGAGCTGTTTTTT
cdr3_aa: CASSQNLRGTATGELFF

clone_size: -
v_call: TRBV5-1
d_call: TRBD1
j_call: TRBJ2-2
cdr3_nt: TGCGCCAGCAGCCAGGACAGGATGTCGGACACCGGGGAGCTGTTTTTT
cdr3_aa: CASSQDRMSDTGELFF

clone_size: -
v_call: TRBV28
d_call: -
j_call: TRBJ1-1
cdr3_nt: TGTGCCAGCAGTGGGGCCACAGGGCCATCCACTGAAGCTTTCTTT
cdr3_aa: CASSGATGPSTEAFF

clone_size: -
v_call: TRBV5-1
d_call: TRBD1
j_call: TRBJ1-6
cdr3_nt: TGCGCCAGCAGCTCGGGGACAGGGGGCAGTAATTCACCCCTCAACTTT
cdr3_aa: CASSSGTGGSNSPLNF

clone_size: -
v_call: TRBV19
d_call: -
j_call: TRBJ2-3
cdr3_nt: TGTGCCAGTAGTCCCGCGGGAACGGGTGGAACAGATACGCAGTATTTT
cdr3_aa: CASSPAGTGGTDTQYF

clone_size: -
v_call: TRBV28
d_call: -
j_call: TRBJ2-2
cdr3_nt: TGTGCCAGCAGTTTTTCCCGGGACTCCCACCGGGAGCTGTTTTTT
cdr3_aa: CASSFSRDSHRELFF

clone_size: -
v_call: TRBV7-9
d_call: TRBD2
j_call: TRBJ2-1
cdr3_nt: TGTGCCAGCTTAGCGGGAGGGAACTACAATGAGCAGTTCTTC
cdr3_aa: CASLAGGNYNEQFF

clone_size: -
v_call: TRBV25-1
d_call: TRBD1
j_call: TRBJ2-5
cdr3_nt: TGTGCCAGCAGCAAGGCGGGACAGGAAGAGACCCAGTACTTC
cdr3_aa: CASSKAGQEETQYF

clone_size: -
v_call: TRBV7-8
d_call: TRBD1
j_call: TRBJ1-2
cdr3_nt: TGTGCCAGCAGCTTAGGGGCAGGGGGAACCTATGGCTACACCTTC
cdr3_aa: CASSLGAGGTYGYTF

clone_size: -
v_call: TRBV5-1
d_call: TRBD2
j_call: TRBJ2-1
cdr3_nt: TGCGCCAGCAGCTTGGGCGGGAGTGGGACCTACAATGAGCAGTTCTTC
cdr3_aa: CASSLGGSGTYNEQFF

clone_size: -
v_call: TRBV5-1
d_call: TRBD1
j_call: TRBJ1-2
cdr3_nt: TGCGCCAGCAGCTGGACAGGAGCTAACTATGGCTACACCTTC
cdr3_aa: CASSWTGANYGYTF

clone_size: -
v_call: TRBV10-3
d_call: -
j_call: TRBJ2-2
cdr3_nt: TGTGCCATCAGCGACTCTGGCACCGGGGAGCTGTTTTTT
cdr3_aa: CAISDSGTGELFF

clone_size: -
v_call: TRBV19
d_call: -
j_call: TRBJ2-4
cdr3_nt: TGTGCCAGTAGTATGGGTAGGGGTGACCAGTACTTC
cdr3_aa: CASSMGRGDQYF

clone_size: -
v_call: TRBV4-2
d_call: TRBD1
j_call: TRBJ2-6
cdr3_nt: TGTGCCAGCAGCCCCCAGTCCGGGACAGGGGGCTTCCGGAGTGGGGCCAACGTCCTGACTTTC
cdr3_aa: CASSPQSGTGGFRSGANVLTF

clone_size: -
v_call: TRBV6-1
d_call: -
j_call: TRBJ1-5
cdr3_nt: TGTGCCAGCAGGAGGGGGGGCGCGGGCAATCAGCCCCAGAATTTT
cdr3_aa: CASRRGGAGNQPQNF

clone_size: -
v_call: TRBV13
d_call: -
j_call: TRBJ2-1
cdr3_nt: TGTGCCAGCAGCCTTAGACACCTTAACAATGAGCAGTTCTTC
cdr3_aa: CASSLRHLNNEQFF

clone_size: -
v_call: TRBV6-1
d_call: TRBD2
j_call: TRBJ2-5
cdr3_nt: TGTGCCAGCAGTGGGACTAGCGGGAGTCAAGAGACCCAGTACTTC
cdr3_aa: CASSGTSGSQETQYF

clone_size: -
v_call: TRBV7-9
d_call: -
j_call: TRBJ1-5
cdr3_nt: TGTGCCAGCAGCTTTGGGACATCTAATCAGCCCCAGCATTTT
cdr3_aa: CASSFGTSNQPQHF

clone_size: -
v_call: TRBV7-3
d_call: -
j_call: TRBJ2-5
cdr3_nt: TGTGCCAGCAGTATGACAGATCAAGAGACCCAGTACTTC
cdr3_aa: CASSMTDQETQYF

clone_size: -
v_call: TRBV7-3
d_call: TRBD1
j_call: TRBJ2-7
cdr3_nt: TGTGCCAGCAGCTTAAACAGGGGTGGCGAGCAGTACTTC
cdr3_aa: CASSLNRGGEQYF

clone_size: -
v_call: TRBV28
d_call: -
j_call: TRBJ2-1
cdr3_nt: TGTGCCAGCAGTTTAACATACAATGAGCAGTTCTTC
cdr3_aa: CASSLTYNEQFF

clone_size: -
v_call: TRBV29-1
d_call: TRBD1
j_call: TRBJ2-7
cdr3_nt: TGCAGCGTCGCACAGGGGCCCGGCGAGCAGTACTTC
cdr3_aa: CSVAQGPGEQYF

clone_size: -
v_call: TRBV7-2
d_call: -
j_call: TRBJ2-7
cdr3_nt: TGTGCCAGCAGCGCCGGGGGCTACGAGCAGTACTTC
cdr3_aa: CASSAGGYEQYF

clone_size: -
v_call: TRBV10-3
d_call: TRBD1
j_call: TRBJ1-4
cdr3_nt: TGTGCCATCAGTAAACAGGGGCCCAATGAAAAACTGTTTTTT
cdr3_aa: CAISKQGPNEKLFF

clone_size: -
v_call: TRBV29-1
d_call: -
j_call: TRBJ2-2
cdr3_nt: TGCAGCGTTGCAGACACCGGGGAGCTGTTTTTT
cdr3_aa: CSVADTGELFF

clone_size: -
v_call: TRBV12-5
d_call: -
j_call: TRBJ1-1
cdr3_nt: TGTGCTAGTGGTTTGGTAGTAGGGCAGGGTAGCACTGAAGCTTTCTTT
cdr3_aa: CASGLVVGQGSTEAFF

clone_size: -
v_call: TRBV5-4
d_call: TRBD1
j_call: TRBJ1-1
cdr3_nt: TGTGCCAGCAGCCGGGGACAGGGGAACCCTGAAGCTTTCTTT
cdr3_aa: CASSRGQGNPEAFF

clone_size: -
v_call: TRBV7-9
d_call: TRBD2
j_call: TRBJ2-7
cdr3_nt: TGTGCCAGCAGCTCTGGCGTGGGCGGGAGGGGGGATGAGCAGTACTTC
cdr3_aa: CASSSGVGGRGDEQYF

clone_size: -
v_call: TRBV30
d_call: TRBD2
j_call: TRBJ2-7
cdr3_nt: TGTGCCTGGACTTTACTAGCGGACTACGAGCAGTACTTC
cdr3_aa: CAWTLLADYEQYF

clone_size: -
v_call: TRBV6-4
d_call: -
j_call: TRBJ2-3
cdr3_nt: TGTGCCAGCAGGAACCCGGGACTCTGCACAGATACGCAGTATTTT
cdr3_aa: CASRNPGLCTDTQYF

clone_size: -
v_call: TRBV5-4
d_call: TRBD1
j_call: TRBJ1-1
cdr3_nt: TGTGCCAGCAGCGGGGGGACAGGGAACACTGAAGCTTTCTTT
cdr3_aa: CASSGGTGNTEAFF

clone_size: few
v_call: TRBV19
d_call: TRBD1
j_call: TRBJ1-2
cdr3_nt: TGTGCCAGTAGTAGCCCAGGGGGCTGGAGCTATGGCTACACCTTC
cdr3_aa: CASSSPGGWSYGYTF

clone_size: -
v_call: TRBV5-4
d_call: -
j_call: TRBJ1-1
cdr3_nt: TGTGCCAGCACCAACAGACCAGGGCTAACGTCTTTCTTT
cdr3_aa: CASTNRPGLTSFF

clone_size: -
v_call: TRBV6-1
d_call: TRBD2
j_call: TRBJ2-2
cdr3_nt: TGTGCCAGCAGTGACCCAGCGGGGGGGCGGACCACCGGGGAGCTGTTTTTT
cdr3_aa: CASSDPAGGRTTGELFF

clone_size: -
v_call: TRBV14
d_call: -
j_call: TRBJ1-1
cdr3_nt: TGTGCCAGCAGTCCTCGCAGGGGCAACACTGAAGCTTTCTTT
cdr3_aa: CASSPRRGNTEAFF

clone_size: -
v_call: TRBV27
d_call: -
j_call: TRBJ1-5
cdr3_nt: TGTGCCAGCAGTCCTGACACCACCTATCAGCCCCAGCATTTT
cdr3_aa: CASSPDTTYQPQHF

clone_size: -
v_call: TRBV5-1
d_call: TRBD1
j_call: TRBJ2-7
cdr3_nt: TGCGCCAGCAGCTTGGACATCCGGAGGGACAGGAGCGAGCAGTACTTC
cdr3_aa: CASSLDIRRDRSEQYF

clone_size: once
v_call: TRBV4-1
d_call: TRBD1
j_call: TRBJ1-2
cdr3_nt: TGCGCCAGCAACCGAAGGGACAGGGAAAGTGGCTACCCCTTC
cdr3_aa: CASNRRDRESGYPF

clone_size: few
v_call: TRBV28
d_call: -
j_call: TRBJ1-5
cdr3_nt: TGTGCCAGCAGTTTACTCCAAGGCGGGGGACAGCCCCAGCATTTT
cdr3_aa: CASSLLQGGGQPQHF

clone_size: once
v_call: TRBV5-1
d_call: -
j_call: TRBJ2-7
cdr3_nt: TGCGCCAGCGGCCCGGACAACTACGAGCAGTACTTC
cdr3_aa: CASGPDNYEQYF

clone_size: -
v_call: TRBV6-1
d_call: -
j_call: TRBJ1-1
cdr3_nt: TGTGCCAGCAGTTATTCTGGGGGCGAAGCTTTCTTT
cdr3_aa: CASSYSGGEAFF

clone_size: once
v_call: TRBV4-2
d_call: -
j_call: TRBJ2-2
cdr3_nt: TGTGCCAGCAGCCAAGAAGCGCGGGCCGGGGAGCTGTTTTTT
cdr3_aa: CASSQEARAGELFF

clone_size: -
v_call: TRBV2
d_call: -
j_call: TRBJ1-5
cdr3_nt: TGTGCCAGCAGTGATCCGGGTTTTCAGCCCCAGCATTTT
cdr3_aa: CASSDPGFQPQHF

clone_size: -
v_call: TRBV11-2
d_call: -
j_call: TRBJ1-2
cdr3_nt: TGTGCCAGCAGCTCCCCCTCACCAGGGGTTGATGGCTACACCTTC
cdr3_aa: CASSSPSPGVDGYTF

clone_size: -
v_call: TRBV10-3
d_call: -
j_call: TRBJ2-2
cdr3_nt: TGTGCCATCAGTGAGCAGGGTGCCGGGGAGCTGTTTTTT
cdr3_aa: CAISEQGAGELFF

clone_size: few
v_call: TRBV5-1
d_call: TRBD1
j_call: TRBJ1-1
cdr3_nt: TGCGCCAGCACTTTTAGGGAGACAGGGGGCCCCACTGAAGCTTTCTTT
cdr3_aa: CASTFRETGGPTEAFF

clone_size: -
v_call: TRBV5-5
d_call: -
j_call: TRBJ1-5
cdr3_nt: TGTGCCAGCAGCTTGGTCGGGGATCAGCCCCAGCATTTT
cdr3_aa: CASSLVGDQPQHF

clone_size: -
v_call: TRBV29-1
d_call: -
j_call: TRBJ2-5
cdr3_nt: TGCAGCGTTGCTGACAGTCAAGAGACCCAGTACTTC
cdr3_aa: CSVADSQETQYF

clone_size: -
v_call: TRBV5-6
d_call: -
j_call: TRBJ2-1
cdr3_nt: TGTGCCAGCAGGGGCGGGGTGGTCAATGAGCAGTTCTTC
cdr3_aa: CASRGGVVNEQFF

clone_size: -
v_call: TRBV6-5
d_call: -
j_call: TRBJ1-3
cdr3_nt: TGTGCCAGCAGACCCACAGGGAGCTCTGGAAACACCATATATTTT
cdr3_aa: CASRPTGSSGNTIYF

clone_size: -
v_call: TRBV9
d_call: TRBD2
j_call: TRBJ2-5
cdr3_nt: TGTGCCAGCAGCTCAAGCAGGACTAGCGGGGACCCAGAGACCCAGTACTTC
cdr3_aa: CASSSSRTSGDPETQYF

clone_size: -
v_call: TRBV19
d_call: TRBD1
j_call: TRBJ1-2
cdr3_nt: TGTGCCAGTAGGAGAACAGGGGCCTATGGCTACACCTTC
cdr3_aa: CASRRTGAYGYTF